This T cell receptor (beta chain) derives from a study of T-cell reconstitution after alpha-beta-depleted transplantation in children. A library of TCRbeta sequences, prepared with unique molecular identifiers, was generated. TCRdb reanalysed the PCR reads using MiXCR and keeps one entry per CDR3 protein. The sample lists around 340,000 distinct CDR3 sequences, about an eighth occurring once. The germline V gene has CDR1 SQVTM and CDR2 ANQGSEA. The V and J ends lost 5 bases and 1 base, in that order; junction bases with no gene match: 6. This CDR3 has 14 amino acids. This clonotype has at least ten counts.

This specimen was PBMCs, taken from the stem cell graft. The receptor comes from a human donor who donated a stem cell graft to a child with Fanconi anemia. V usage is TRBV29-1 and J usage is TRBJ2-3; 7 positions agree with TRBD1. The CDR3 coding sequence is TGCAGCGTTACCTGGGACAGTCGCACAGATACGCAGTATTTT. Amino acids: CSVTWDSRTDTQYF.